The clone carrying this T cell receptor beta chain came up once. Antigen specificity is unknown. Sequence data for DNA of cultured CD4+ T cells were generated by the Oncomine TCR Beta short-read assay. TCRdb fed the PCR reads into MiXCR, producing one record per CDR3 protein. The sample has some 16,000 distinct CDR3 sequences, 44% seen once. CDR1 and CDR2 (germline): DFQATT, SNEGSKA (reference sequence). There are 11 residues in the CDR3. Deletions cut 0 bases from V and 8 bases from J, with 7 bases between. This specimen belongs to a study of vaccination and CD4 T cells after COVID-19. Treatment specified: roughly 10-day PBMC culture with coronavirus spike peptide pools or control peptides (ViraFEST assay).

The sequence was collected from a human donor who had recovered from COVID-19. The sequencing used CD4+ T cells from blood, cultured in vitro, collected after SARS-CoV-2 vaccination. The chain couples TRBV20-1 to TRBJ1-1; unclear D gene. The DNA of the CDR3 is TGCAGTGCTAGAGATAGGTCAGAAGCTTTCTTT. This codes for CSARDRSEAFF.